The source of this T cell receptor beta chain is a study of blood T cell repertoires in COVID-19. Measured with immunoSEQ multiplex PCR; TCRdb has only the in-frame clones, and not every one. The sample shows 250,000 to 400,000 clones, around 85% of them seen only once. Germline V gene sequence: CDR1 SNHLY, CDR2 FYNNEI. V trimming: 11 bases; J trimming: 6 bases; junction bases outside the gene matches: 15. The CDR3 runs 16 residues. The TCR originated in a woman aged 25-40 years who had been exposed to COVID-19. Sample: PBMCs or T cells enriched from blood (not recorded which). V usage is TRBV2 and J usage is TRBJ2-2; 10 bases line up with TRBD2. The chain's CDR3 is CAGRTEGSGGPGELFF. The CDR3 DNA reads as TGTGCCGGGAGAACTGAGGGTAGCGGGGGGCCCGGGGAGCTGTTTTTT. Together with reference TRBV2 and TRBJ2-2, the CDR3 gives the full variable domain: EPEVTQTPSHQVTQMGQEVILRCVPISNHLYFYWYRQILGQKVEFLVSFYNNEISEKSEIFDDQFSVERPDGSNFTLKIRSTKLEDSAMYFCAGRTEGSGGPGELFFGEGSRLTVL.